The clone carrying this T cell receptor (beta chain) appeared once. Antigen: not known. Repertoires were generated with immunoSEQ multiplex PCR, while TCRdb's copy carries only in-frame clones and drops some. Of 150,000 or so clones in the sample, 90% were seen once. This CDR3 has 14 residues. V shed 8 bases and J shed 6 bases, with 17 bases lying between them. Looked up from germline, CDR1 is SNHLY and CDR2 is FYNNEI. The data were obtained in a study of T cell responses to AZD1222 COVID-19 vaccine. Broader study findings: At baseline, just a handful of AZD1222 recipients tested seropositive. An increase in Spike-specific TCR breadth and depth was observed after two AZD1222 doses.

The chain is built from TRBV2 and TRBJ1-5; no clear D gene. Here the sequenced sample was peripheral blood, taken on day 0 of AZD1222 vaccination. The source is an adult in good health. The CDR3 DNA sequence: TGTGCCAGCGGCACCGGACTCGCTGGTCAGCCCCAGCATTTT. Residues: CASGTGLAGQPQHF.